The rows below give T cell receptor beta chains drawn from one sample of a study of T cells in Graves' hyperthyroidism and ophthalmopathy. TCRdb processed the multiplex PCR reads anew with MiXCR; each CDR3 protein has one entry. The sample contains about 380,000 distinct CDR3 sequences, approximately 17% of which appear only once. The sample was blood. The receptors were gathered from a man aged 18 to 30 with Graves' ophthalmopathy. CDR3s include the opening cysteine and the closing phenylalanine or tryptophan. The D gene is left open where the match is weak. Clone size appears in some rows only: once, few, many, or a class for an expanded clone.

abundance: many; d_gene: TRBD2; v_gene: TRBV7-2; j_gene: TRBJ2-1; CDR3aa: CASSFLAGGNNEQFF; CDR3nt: TGTGCCAGCAGCTTTCTAGCGGGGGGCAACAATGAGCAGTTCTTC
abundance: few; d_gene: -; v_gene: TRBV7-3; j_gene: TRBJ2-5; CDR3aa: CASSPKGGGETQYF; CDR3nt: TGTGCCAGCAGCCCCAAGGGGGGAGGAGAGACCCAGTACTTC
abundance: once; d_gene: TRBD2; v_gene: TRBV4-2; j_gene: TRBJ2-5; CDR3aa: CASSQEAGGPLETQYF; CDR3nt: TGTGCCAGCAGCCAAGAGGCGGGGGGGCCCCTTGAGACCCAGTACTTC
abundance: -; d_gene: TRBD1; v_gene: TRBV11-3; j_gene: TRBJ2-1; CDR3aa: CASSLGRAGGSLDEQFF; CDR3nt: TGTGCCAGCAGCTTGGGCCGGGCAGGGGGTTCTTTAGATGAGCAGTTCTTC
abundance: once; d_gene: TRBD2; v_gene: TRBV28; j_gene: TRBJ2-7; CDR3aa: CASSQKTSGSTYEQYF; CDR3nt: TGTGCCAGCAGCCAGAAGACTAGCGGCTCGACCTACGAGCAGTACTTC
abundance: many; d_gene: -; v_gene: TRBV5-8; j_gene: TRBJ1-2; CDR3aa: CASSLMEGSGYGYTF; CDR3nt: TGTGCCAGCAGCTTGATGGAGGGTTCCGGCTATGGCTACACCTTC
abundance: few; d_gene: TRBD1; v_gene: TRBV19; j_gene: TRBJ1-4; CDR3aa: CASSIRQGSGEEKLFF; CDR3nt: TGTGCCAGTAGTATACGACAGGGGAGCGGCGAAGAAAAACTGTTTTTT
abundance: many; d_gene: -; v_gene: TRBV4-1; j_gene: TRBJ2-3; CDR3aa: CASSQSRPRTADTQYF; CDR3nt: TGCGCCAGCAGCCAAAGCCGACCTCGGACGGCGGATACGCAGTATTTT
abundance: many; d_gene: TRBD1; v_gene: TRBV5-1; j_gene: TRBJ1-2; CDR3aa: CASRPGQGNYGYTF; CDR3nt: TGCGCCAGCAGACCCGGACAGGGGAACTATGGCTACACCTTC
abundance: -; d_gene: -; v_gene: TRBV19; j_gene: TRBJ2-7; CDR3aa: CASSSGVTSSEQYF; CDR3nt: TGTGCCAGTAGTTCGGGGGTCACCTCTAGCGAGCAGTACTTC
abundance: few; d_gene: TRBD2; v_gene: TRBV12-3/TRBV12-4; j_gene: TRBJ2-1; CDR3aa: CASRRTSGGFYNEQFF; CDR3nt: TGTGCCAGCAGGCGGACTAGCGGGGGGTTCTACAATGAGCAGTTCTTC
abundance: few; d_gene: -; v_gene: TRBV24-1; j_gene: TRBJ2-5; CDR3aa: CATNAGTTLETQYF; CDR3nt: TGTGCCACCAACGCCGGGACGACCCTAGAGACCCAGTACTTC
abundance: few; d_gene: -; v_gene: TRBV6-1; j_gene: TRBJ2-1; CDR3aa: CASSRDFHNEQFF; CDR3nt: TGTGCCAGCAGCAGGGACTTCCACAATGAGCAGTTCTTC
abundance: few; d_gene: -; v_gene: TRBV5-4; j_gene: TRBJ1-2; CDR3aa: CASSLRAPSYGYTF; CDR3nt: TGTGCCAGCAGCTTACGGGCCCCGAGCTATGGCTACACCTTC
abundance: -; d_gene: -; v_gene: TRBV5-5; j_gene: TRBJ2-7; CDR3aa: CASSPTHRPLLQGLLYEQYF; CDR3nt: TGTGCCAGCAGCCCCACCCACCGGCCCCTACTACAGGGTCTTCTCTACGAGCAGTACTTC
abundance: many; d_gene: TRBD1; v_gene: TRBV3-1; j_gene: TRBJ2-7; CDR3aa: CASSPRDRVDEQYF; CDR3nt: TGTGCCAGCAGCCCCCGGGACAGGGTTGACGAGCAGTACTTC
abundance: few; d_gene: -; v_gene: TRBV12-3/TRBV12-4; j_gene: TRBJ1-5; CDR3aa: CASSFWGKPQHF; CDR3nt: TGTGCCAGCAGTTTTTGGGGGAAGCCCCAGCATTTT
abundance: many; d_gene: -; v_gene: TRBV20-1; j_gene: TRBJ1-5; CDR3aa: CSASRGGGNQPQHF; CDR3nt: TGCAGTGCTAGTCGTGGGGGGGGGAATCAGCCCCAGCATTTT
abundance: many; d_gene: -; v_gene: TRBV7-9; j_gene: TRBJ2-1; CDR3aa: CASRGNEQFF; CDR3nt: TGTGCCAGCAGGGGCAATGAGCAGTTCTTC
abundance: -; d_gene: -; v_gene: TRBV29-1; j_gene: TRBJ1-1; CDR3aa: CSVESRGALWGTEAFF; CDR3nt: TGCAGCGTTGAATCGAGGGGGGCGCTCTGGGGGACTGAAGCTTTCTTT
abundance: many; d_gene: TRBD2; v_gene: TRBV11-1; j_gene: TRBJ2-2; CDR3aa: CASSQGLEFVGELFF; CDR3nt: TGTGCCAGCAGCCAGGGACTAGAATTCGTCGGGGAGCTGTTTTTT
abundance: many; d_gene: -; v_gene: TRBV27; j_gene: TRBJ1-2; CDR3aa: CASSLGPLGSGGYTF; CDR3nt: TGTGCCAGCAGTTTAGGACCCCTCGGAAGTGGAGGCTACACCTTC
abundance: -; d_gene: -; v_gene: TRBV12-3/TRBV12-4; j_gene: TRBJ2-5; CDR3aa: CASSFGRGQETQCF; CDR3nt: TGTGCCAGCAGTTTTGGTCGGGGCCAAGAGACCCAGTGCTTC
abundance: many; d_gene: -; v_gene: TRBV2; j_gene: TRBJ1-1; CDR3aa: CASGNTEAFF; CDR3nt: TGTGCCAGTGGGAACACTGAAGCTTTCTTT
abundance: -; d_gene: TRBD2; v_gene: TRBV12-3/TRBV12-4; j_gene: TRBJ2-7; CDR3aa: CASSELAGVNYEQYF; CDR3nt: TGTGCCAGCAGTGAGCTAGCGGGAGTTAACTACGAGCAGTACTTC
abundance: once; d_gene: TRBD2; v_gene: TRBV12-3/TRBV12-4; j_gene: TRBJ2-5; CDR3aa: CASTPLAGEETQYF; CDR3nt: TGTGCCAGCACCCCACTAGCGGGAGAAGAGACCCAGTACTTC
abundance: many; d_gene: -; v_gene: TRBV20-1; j_gene: TRBJ1-5; CDR3aa: CSAHKPMQPQHF; CDR3nt: TGCAGTGCTCACAAACCAATGCAGCCCCAGCATTTT
abundance: -; d_gene: -; v_gene: TRBV6-1; j_gene: TRBJ2-1; CDR3aa: CASGEGVQWGQFF; CDR3nt: TGTGCCAGCGGAGAAGGGGTTCAGTGGGGGCAGTTCTTC
abundance: many; d_gene: TRBD2; v_gene: TRBV12-3/TRBV12-4; j_gene: TRBJ2-1; CDR3aa: CASTKALAGGVEQFF; CDR3nt: TGTGCCAGCACCAAGGCCCTAGCGGGGGGGGTTGAGCAGTTCTTC
abundance: many; d_gene: TRBD1; v_gene: TRBV20-1; j_gene: TRBJ2-7; CDR3aa: CSAEGTEDSYEQYF; CDR3nt: TGCAGTGCAGAAGGGACAGAAGACTCCTACGAGCAGTACTTC
abundance: few; d_gene: TRBD2; v_gene: TRBV9; j_gene: TRBJ2-1; CDR3aa: CASGRGGGDEQFF; CDR3nt: TGTGCCAGCGGGCGGGGGGGCGGAGATGAGCAGTTCTTC
abundance: -; d_gene: -; v_gene: TRBV5-1; j_gene: TRBJ2-3; CDR3aa: CASSQGFTDTQYF; CDR3nt: TGCGCCAGCAGCCAGGGATTCACAGATACGCAGTATTTT
abundance: -; d_gene: TRBD1; v_gene: TRBV5-1; j_gene: TRBJ2-6; CDR3aa: CASSLNQGAPGANVLTF; CDR3nt: TGCGCCAGCAGCTTGAACCAGGGGGCGCCTGGGGCCAACGTCCTGACTTTC
abundance: -; d_gene: -; v_gene: TRBV7-2; j_gene: TRBJ1-3; CDR3aa: CASSFGGASGNTIYF; CDR3nt: TGTGCCAGCAGCTTTGGAGGGGCCTCTGGAAACACCATATATTTT
abundance: few; d_gene: TRBD1; v_gene: TRBV10-2; j_gene: TRBJ1-4; CDR3aa: CASMTGNGEKLFF; CDR3nt: TGCGCCAGCATGACAGGGAATGGTGAAAAACTGTTTTTT
abundance: few; d_gene: TRBD1; v_gene: TRBV10-3; j_gene: TRBJ2-3; CDR3aa: CAINNRGDTQYF; CDR3nt: TGTGCCATCAACAACAGGGGGGATACGCAGTATTTT
abundance: -; d_gene: -; v_gene: TRBV4-1; j_gene: TRBJ1-3; CDR3aa: CASSQRPGRDFNSGNTIYF; CDR3nt: TGCGCCAGCAGCCAACGACCGGGACGGGACTTCAACTCTGGAAACACCATATATTTT
abundance: many; d_gene: -; v_gene: TRBV12-3/TRBV12-4; j_gene: TRBJ1-5; CDR3aa: CASSFRSSDQPQHF; CDR3nt: TGTGCCAGCAGTTTTAGAAGTTCAGATCAGCCCCAGCATTTT
abundance: -; d_gene: TRBD1; v_gene: TRBV10-2; j_gene: TRBJ1-5; CDR3aa: CASSDWKGQGNQPQHF; CDR3nt: TGCGCCAGCAGTGATTGGAAGGGACAGGGGAATCAGCCCCAGCATTTT
abundance: many; d_gene: TRBD1; v_gene: TRBV12-3/TRBV12-4; j_gene: TRBJ2-7; CDR3aa: CASRLGQTPSEQYF; CDR3nt: TGTGCCAGCAGGCTGGGACAGACCCCCTCCGAGCAGTACTTC
abundance: few; d_gene: -; v_gene: TRBV15; j_gene: TRBJ1-4; CDR3aa: CATSTTLGPEKLFF; CDR3nt: TGTGCCACCAGCACCACTTTGGGGCCTGAAAAACTGTTTTTT